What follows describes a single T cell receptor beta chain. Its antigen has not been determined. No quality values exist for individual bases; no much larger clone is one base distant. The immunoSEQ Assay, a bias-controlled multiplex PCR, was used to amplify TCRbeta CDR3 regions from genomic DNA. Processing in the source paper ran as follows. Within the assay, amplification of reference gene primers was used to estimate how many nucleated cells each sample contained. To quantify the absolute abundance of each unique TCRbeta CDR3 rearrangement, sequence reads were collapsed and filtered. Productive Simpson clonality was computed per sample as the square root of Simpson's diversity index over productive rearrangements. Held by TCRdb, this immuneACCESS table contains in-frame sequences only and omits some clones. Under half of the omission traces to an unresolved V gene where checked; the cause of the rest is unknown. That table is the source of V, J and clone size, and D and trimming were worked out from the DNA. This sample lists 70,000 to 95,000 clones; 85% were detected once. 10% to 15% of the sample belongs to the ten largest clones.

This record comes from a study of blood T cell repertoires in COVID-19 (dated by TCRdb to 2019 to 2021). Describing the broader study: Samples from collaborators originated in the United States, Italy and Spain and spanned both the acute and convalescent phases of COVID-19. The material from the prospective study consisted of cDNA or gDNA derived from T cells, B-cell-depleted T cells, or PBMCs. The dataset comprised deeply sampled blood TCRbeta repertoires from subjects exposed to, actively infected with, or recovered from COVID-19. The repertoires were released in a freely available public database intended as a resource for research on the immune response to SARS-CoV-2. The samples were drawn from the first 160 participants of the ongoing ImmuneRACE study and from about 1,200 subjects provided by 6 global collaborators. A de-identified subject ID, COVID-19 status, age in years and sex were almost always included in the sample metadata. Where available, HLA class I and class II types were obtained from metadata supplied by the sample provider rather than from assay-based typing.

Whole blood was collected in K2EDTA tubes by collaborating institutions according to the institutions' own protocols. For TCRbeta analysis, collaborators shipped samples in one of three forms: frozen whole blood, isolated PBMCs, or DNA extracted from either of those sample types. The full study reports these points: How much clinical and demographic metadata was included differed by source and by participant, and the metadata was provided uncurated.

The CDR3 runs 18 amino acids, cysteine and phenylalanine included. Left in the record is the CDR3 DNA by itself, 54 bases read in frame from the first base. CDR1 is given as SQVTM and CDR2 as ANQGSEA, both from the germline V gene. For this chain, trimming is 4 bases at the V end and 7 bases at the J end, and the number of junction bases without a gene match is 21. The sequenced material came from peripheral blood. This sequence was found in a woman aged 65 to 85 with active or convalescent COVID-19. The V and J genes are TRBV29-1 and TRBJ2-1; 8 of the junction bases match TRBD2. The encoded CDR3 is CSVVWGLSRRGAGNEQFF. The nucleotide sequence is TGCAGCGTTGTTTGGGGACTGAGTAGGCGGGGGGCAGGGAATGAGCAGTTCTTC.